This T cell receptor (beta chain) was identified in a study of lymphopenia after photon versus proton radiotherapy. General study results and limits: Survival link was tested only in deceased patients; proton benefit remains a possibility. Relative stability marked proton patients; photon patients lost diversity and naive cells.

In the case of this clone: Its specificity is not known.

The V and J ends lost 7 bases and 7 bases respectively, with 17 bases between them. The length of the CDR3 is 15 residues. Germline V gene sequence: CDR1 MNHEY, CDR2 SVGAGI. Method: immunoSEQ multiplex PCR; TCRdb's copy keeps in-frame clones and lacks some. The sample yields 26,000 or so clones, 85% to 90% seen once. The receptor was derived from a man younger than 45 with gastric cancer. The V gene is TRBV6-5, the J gene TRBJ1-6; D is perhaps TRBD1 (6 bases). The material was peripheral blood, obtained from a patient treated with photon-based radiotherapy. The CDR3 nucleotides are TGTGCCAGCACAACGGTAGATGGGGGCAATTCACCCCTCCACTTT. As protein: CASTTVDGGNSPLHF.